The sequence of this T cell receptor (beta chain) was determined in a study of regulatory dendritic cells for organ transplantation. Allogeneic regulatory or mature dendritic cells were co-cultured for about 5 days with CFSE-labeled sorted T cells at 1:10. Details on this clone: Its antigen is unknown.

The data were produced by immunoSEQ multiplex PCR, yet TCRdb's version contains in-frame clones alone and is incomplete. The sample lists more than 15,000 clones, over 75% occurring once. Germline assignment: CDR1 SEHNR and CDR2 FQNEAQ (reference sequence). The CDR3 runs 17 residues. Trimming removed 1 base from V and 5 bases from J; junction bases left unmatched: 11. The source material was memory CD4+ T cells from blood cultured with regulatory dendritic cells. The subset here: CD45RO+ memory T cells. The TCR originated in a human donor in good health. The J gene is TRBJ2-3, the V gene TRBV7-9; 8 nucleotides line up with TRBD2. CDR3 amino acids: CASSLERSGLAGDTQYF. For the CDR3, the DNA is TGTGCCAGCAGCTTAGAGAGGAGCGGGCTAGCGGGAGATACGCAGTATTTT.